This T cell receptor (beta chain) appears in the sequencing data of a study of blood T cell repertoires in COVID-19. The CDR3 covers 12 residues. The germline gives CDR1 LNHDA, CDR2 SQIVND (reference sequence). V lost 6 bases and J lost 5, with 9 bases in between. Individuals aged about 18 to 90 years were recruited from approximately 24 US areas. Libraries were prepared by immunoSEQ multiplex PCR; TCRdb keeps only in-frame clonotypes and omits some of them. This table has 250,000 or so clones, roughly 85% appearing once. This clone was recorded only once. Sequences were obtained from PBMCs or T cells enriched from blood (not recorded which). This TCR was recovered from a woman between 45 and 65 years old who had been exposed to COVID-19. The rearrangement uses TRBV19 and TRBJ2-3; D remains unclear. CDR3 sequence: CASRTPGDTQYF. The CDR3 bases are TGTGCCAGTAGGACACCCGGAGATACGCAGTATTTT.